Below are 16 T cell receptor beta chains sequenced from a single sample in a study of cytomegalovirus exposure and HLA in healthy donors. Primers for the PCR totalled 60 Vbeta and 13 Jbeta. Method: immunoSEQ multiplex PCR; TCRdb's copy keeps in-frame clones and lacks some. There are just over 150,000 clones in the sample; approximately 79% occur only once, and around 1% lies in the top ten. Sample: PBMCs. The receptors here all came from a woman aged 45-65 years in good health and CMV-seropositive.

The chain combines TRBV5-4 with TRBJ1-1, with 7 bases lining up with TRBD1. This CDR3 has 15 residues. CDR1 SGHNT and CDR2 YYREEE come from the germline V gene (reference sequence). Trimming cost V 4 bases and J 7 bases; bases outside gene matches: 13. CDR3: CASSRLQGSYNEAFF. CDR3 in DNA: TGTGCCAGCAGCAGACTACAGGGGAGTTATAATGAAGCTTTCTTT.

CDR3 nucleotides: TGTGCCATCGGGACTATCTACGAGCAGTACTTC. Amino acids: CAIGTIYEQYF. V is TRBV7-9 and J is TRBJ2-7, with 7 bases identical to TRBD2. This CDR3 has 11 residues. Germline CDR1 SEHNR, CDR2 FQNEAQ (reference sequence). V shed 10 bases and J 3 bases; nucleotides not matched to a gene: 3.

The chain employs TRBV29-1 and TRBJ2-2; D is unresolved. Trimming removed 2 bases at V and 4 bases at J, with 5 bases between. The CDR3 runs to 12 residues. Germline CDR1 and CDR2: SQVTM and ANQGSEA. CDR3 region: CSVERGTGELFF. In nucleotides, the CDR3 is TGCAGCGTTGAACGCGGCACCGGGGAGCTGTTTTTT.

The CDR3 DNA follows: TGTGCCAGCAGCTTAGTCCAGACTAGCGGGGGGCCCTACGAGCAGTACTTC. Its protein product is CASSLVQTSGGPYEQYF. The V call is TRBV7-9, the J call TRBJ2-7; 13 bases line up with TRBD2. V shed 1 base, J shed 2 bases, and the junction held 5 bases outside the gene matches. The CDR3 sequence is 17 residues long. The germline V gene encodes CDR1 SEHNR and CDR2 FQNEAQ (reference sequence).

The chain has TRBV4-1 and TRBJ2-1; 8 bases match TRBD1. CDR1 and CDR2 from the germline V gene are MGHRA and YSYEKL. J gave up 8 bases and V 5 bases, and 8 bases lay outside the gene matches. The CDR3 has 14 residues. The CDR3: CASSEGQGSYEQFF. The CDR3 region has the DNA TGCGCCAGCAGCGAAGGACAGGGTTCCTATGAGCAGTTCTTC.

The chain combines TRBV4-3 with TRBJ2-3, with 7 bases that match TRBD2. Germline CDR1 LGHNA, CDR2 YSLEER. The CDR3 runs to 12 residues. V dropped 0 bases and J dropped 10; count of bases not matched to a gene: 1. The CDR3 sequence is CASSQEGGSQYF. The CDR3 nucleotides read TGCGCCAGCAGCCAAGAGGGGGGGTCGCAGTATTTT.

The V and J genes are TRBV2 and TRBJ2-7; possible D gene TRBD1, 5 bases. This CDR3 has 14 residues. Germline V gene sequence: CDR1 SNHLY, CDR2 FYNNEI. Between the trimmed V and J ends, which lost 2 bases and 1 base, there was a span of 9 bases. CDR3 DNA: TGTGCCAGCAGTGAATTTCCAGGGTCCTACGAGCAGTACTTC. Translation gives CASSEFPGSYEQYF.

The chain uses TRBV29-1 and TRBJ2-1; TRBD2 matches 11 bases. The germline gives CDR1 SQVTM, CDR2 ANQGSEA. The length of the CDR3 is 16 residues. V was pared by 3 bases and J by 6 bases, with 10 bases of the junction left unmatched. The CDR3 nucleotides read TGCAGCGTTGACGGGACACCGGGACTAGCGGCCAATGAGCAGTTCTTC. Translation: CSVDGTPGLAANEQFF.

J is TRBJ2-1 and V is TRBV29-1; perhaps TRBD1 as D (6 bases). V gave up 3 bases and J gave up 3 bases, with 12 bases separating them. The germline CDR1 and CDR2 sequences are SQVTM and ANQGSEA. The CDR3 totals 14 residues. CDR3 coding DNA: TGCAGCGTTGACGGACAGCTTTTCTACAATGAGCAGTTCTTC. It yields the protein CSVDGQLFYNEQFF.

The chain recombines TRBV4-3 with TRBJ1-4, with a tentative D call TRBD1 (5 bases). With 4 bases removed from V and 7 bases from J, the gap between germline ends came to 13 bases. This CDR3 is built from 14 residues. Germline V gene lookup returns CDR1 LGHNA and CDR2 YSLEER. DNA for the CDR3: TGCGCCAGCAGCCTTGACAGTCTTTCTGAAAAACTGTTTTTT. Its protein is CASSLDSLSEKLFF.

The chain uses TRBV6-6 and TRBJ1-1; TRBD1 is a possible D gene (6 bases). The germline V and J ends were trimmed by 6 bases and 8 bases, with 10 bases remaining between them. The CDR3 covers 11 residues. CDR1 is MNHNY, CDR2 SVGAGI, per germline (reference sequence). DNA for the CDR3: TGTGCCAGCAGGACGACAGGAGAAGCTTTCTTT. Its translation: CASRTTGEAFF.

The genes are TRBV19 and TRBJ1-3, with TRBD1 matching 7 bases. Trimming cost V 9 bases and J 0 bases; bases outside gene matches: 14. Per the germline V gene, CDR1 is LNHDA and CDR2 is SQIVND (reference sequence). The CDR3 is 17 residues long. This CDR3 reads CARKRDRLTFSGNTIYF. In nucleotides, the CDR3 is TGTGCCAGGAAACGGGACAGACTAACTTTCTCTGGAAACACCATATATTTT.

The chain has TRBV7-9 and TRBJ1-4, with D perhaps TRBD1 (5 bases). CDR3 length: 14 residues. V gave up 1 base and J gave up 4 bases, with 7 bases separating them. CDR1 is SEHNR, CDR2 FQNEAQ, per germline (reference sequence). CDR3 residues: CASSLVGDNEKLFF. CDR3 bases: TGTGCCAGCAGCTTAGTAGGGGATAATGAAAAACTGTTTTTT.

V usage is TRBV10-1 and J usage is TRBJ2-3, with 9 bases that match TRBD2. The CDR3 length is 15 residues. V trimming: 5 bases; J trimming: 5 bases; junction bases outside the gene matches: 8. Germline V gives CDR1 WNHNN, CDR2 SYGVQD (reference sequence). The CDR3 region has the DNA TGCGCCAGCAGTCCAAGCGGGGGGCCAGGAGATACGCAGTATTTT. Its protein is CASSPSGGPGDTQYF.

The chain carries TRBV10-3 and TRBJ2-3; TRBD1 might be the D (6 bases). Germline assignment: CDR1 ENHRY and CDR2 SYGVKD. The length of the CDR3 is 15 residues. Deletions cut 10 bases from V and 0 bases from J, with 17 bases between. CDR3 DNA: TGTGCCACCACAGCAGGGGTTACTAGCACAGATACGCAGTATTTT. Residues: CATTAGVTSTDTQYF.

This clone was seen only a few times. This chain connects TRBV28 to TRBJ2-5; D call uncertain. The CDR3 runs to 11 residues. In germline, CDR1 is MDHEN, CDR2 SYDVKM. With 6 bases removed from V and 2 bases from J, the gap between germline ends came to 4 bases. In nucleotides, the CDR3 is TGTGCCAGCAGCTCGCAAGAGACCCAGTACTTC. It encodes CASSSQETQYF.